Listed here is a single T cell receptor beta chain. Ages ranged from roughly 18 to 100 years, with residence in 20 to 30 US areas. This specimen comes from a study of blood T cell repertoires in COVID-19. Across the study: Samples taken during acute and convalescent COVID-19 were collected in the United States, Italy and Spain. T cells, B-cell-depleted T cells, or PBMCs provided the cDNA or gDNA that served as material.

Authors' processing steps: Scientists estimated how many nucleated cells there were by amplifying reference gene primers. Produced via immunoSEQ multiplex PCR; TCRdb's table is partial and in-frame only. That table gives V, J and clone size, and the DNA gave D and trimming. The top ten hold roughly 2.3% of the sample, which has under 300,000 clones, about nine tenths seen once. Per germline, CDR1 MNHEY and CDR2 SVGEGT. The CDR3 length is 15 residues. Trimming at V came to 2 bases and at J to 6 bases, leaving 7 bases not matched to a gene. The V call is TRBV6-2 or TRBV6-3, the J call TRBJ2-3; 8 nucleotides agree with TRBD2. Sequencing input: PBMCs or T cells enriched from blood (not recorded which). This receptor was taken from a woman aged 40 to 49 with acute COVID-19. The CDR3 region has the DNA TGTGCCAGCAGTTACATGGCGGGGGGACTGGATACGCAGTATTTT. Protein sequence: CASSYMAGGLDTQYF.